This entry lists 32 T cell receptor beta chains sequenced from one sample in a study of T cells in Graves' hyperthyroidism and ophthalmopathy. Amplified TCR beta CDR3 regions derived from RNA transcripts. Primed by the HTBI set, a first-round RT-PCR was run on the TCR CDR3. TCRdb analysed the multiplex PCR reads with MiXCR anew, one entry per CDR3 protein. The sample consists of just under 750,000 distinct CDR3 sequences, around 40% of them appearing once. The specimen sequenced was blood. The receptors originated from a middle-aged woman with Graves' hyperthyroidism.

The chain recombines TRBV11-2 with TRBJ2-2; 8 nucleotides line up with TRBD2. The CDR3 runs 16 residues. Germline V gene sequence: CDR1 SGHAT, CDR2 FQNNGV. Trimming took 6 bases from V and 5 from J; bases not matched to a gene: 11. The chain's CDR3 is CASSYLGGGSTGELFF. Written as DNA, the CDR3 is TGTGCCAGCAGTTACCTCGGGGGGGGATCGACCGGGGAGCTGTTTTTT.

The table lists this clonotype with a few counts. The V call is TRBV19, the J call TRBJ1-2, with 8 bases fitting TRBD1. CDR1 is LNHDA, CDR2 SQIVND, per germline (reference sequence). Losses at the gene ends were 6 bases for V and 8 bases for J; bases not matched to a gene: 14. This CDR3 is 15 amino acids long. CDR3 DNA sequence: TGTGCCAGTAGACGGGACAGGTGGCAGGCGGGCGGCTACACCTTC. Protein sequence: CASRRDRWQAGGYTF.

The chain combines TRBV7-2 with TRBJ2-1, with 11 bases lining up with TRBD1. J lost 4 bases, V lost 3 bases, and 5 bases had no gene match. CDR1 and CDR2 (germline): SGHTA, FQGNSA. This CDR3 region has 16 residues. The CDR3 reads CASSLGGTGGYNEQFF. CDR3 DNA sequence: TGTGCCAGCAGCTTGGGGGGGACAGGGGGGTACAATGAGCAGTTCTTC.

CDR3 residues: CASSDQGGKTQYF. The CDR3 DNA reads as TGTGCCAGCAGCGACCAGGGCGGAAAGACCCAGTACTTC. V is TRBV2 and J is TRBJ2-5; tentative D call: TRBD1 (5 bases). V was cut by 6 bases and J by 6 bases, with 14 bases left in between. Germline lookup yields CDR1 SNHLY and CDR2 FYNNEI. This CDR3 is built from 13 residues.

The CDR3 nucleotides are TGTGCCAGCAGCGTAGCGACAGGGAATCCCAACCAAGAGACCCAGTACTTC. It yields the protein CASSVATGNPNQETQYF. The chain is built from TRBV9 and TRBJ2-5, with TRBD1 identical over 7 bases. Germline loops: CDR1 SGDLS, CDR2 YYNGEE. The CDR3 runs 17 residues. V shed 0 bases, J shed 0 bases, and the junction held 8 bases outside the gene matches.

Only a few counts were recorded for this clonotype. The chain employs TRBV19 and TRBJ2-2, with D perhaps TRBD1 (6 bases). The germline gives CDR1 LNHDA, CDR2 SQIVND (reference sequence). Trimming cost V 8 bases and J 7 bases, with 20 bases left between them. CDR3 length: 15 amino acids. CDR3 in DNA: TGTGCCAGTTCGCGACGGGGACAAAAGTTCGGGGAGCTGTTTTTT. Amino acid sequence: CASSRRGQKFGELFF.

This clonotype was seen repeatedly, ten times or more. V is TRBV9 and J is TRBJ1-2; D ambiguous. Germline-derived CDR1 and CDR2 are SGDLS and YYNGEE. CDR3 length: 13 amino acids. V was cut by 0 bases and J by 7 bases, with 10 bases left in between. The CDR3, as DNA: TGTGCCAGCAGCGTAGCTACCTTTGGTGGCTACACCTTC. It yields the protein CASSVATFGGYTF.

V and J are TRBV4-1 and TRBJ1-2; D uncertain. This CDR3 is built from 14 residues. V lost 6 bases to trimming and J lost 1 base, with 12 bases between them. Per germline, CDR1 MGHRA and CDR2 YSYEKL. In DNA form, the CDR3 reads TGCGCCAGCAGAGAAGATGCCCTTAACTATGGCTACACCTTC. As protein: CASREDALNYGYTF.

This clonotype was observed at least ten times. V is TRBV2 and J is TRBJ1-5; D is possibly TRBD1 (5 bases). Germline V gives CDR1 SNHLY, CDR2 FYNNEI. The V end lost 2 bases, the J end lost 5 bases, and 10 bases lay between the germline ends. There are 14 residues in the CDR3. CDR3 in DNA: TGTGCCAGCAGTGAACGTAGGGGTGATCAGCCCCAGCATTTT. Protein: CASSERRGDQPQHF.

A few counts support this clonotype. The gene calls are TRBV7-8 and TRBJ2-7; 14 nucleotides match TRBD2. Germline V gene sequence: CDR1 SGHVS, CDR2 FQNEAQ. The CDR3 runs 18 residues. The trim removed 4 bases at V and 1 base at J, leaving 9 bases unmatched. CDR3 amino acids: CASSSYRGLAGVSYEQYF. The DNA of the CDR3 is TGTGCCAGCAGCTCTTACCGGGGACTAGCGGGAGTATCCTACGAGCAGTACTTC. Drawing the rest from reference TRBV7-8 and TRBJ2-7, the complete variable domain is GAGVSQSPRYKVAKRGQDVALRCDPISGHVSLFWYQQALGQGPEFLTYFQNEAQLDKSGLPSDRFFAERPEGSVSTLKIQRTQQEDSAVYLCASSSYRGLAGVSYEQYFGPGTRLTVT.

In this sample, this clonotype turned up a few times. This chain joins TRBV6-5 and TRBJ1-1; D is ambiguous. Germline V CDR1 and CDR2: MNHEY, SVGAGI. Trimming took off 7 bases at V and 5 bases at J, with 14 bases between the two ends. CDR3 size: 13 residues. The CDR3 nucleotides read TGTGCCAGCACCCAAATCGGTCGGACTGAAGCTTTCTTT. Its protein is CASTQIGRTEAFF.

Ten or more counts support this clonotype. The V and J genes are TRBV12-3 or TRBV12-4 and TRBJ1-1, with D possibly TRBD1 on 6 matching bases. Trimming left V 3 bases short and J 4 bases short, with 12 bases between. The CDR3 is 14 amino acids. Written as DNA, the CDR3 is TGTGCCAGCAGTTTCGAAGGGGGTCGCACTGAAGCTTTCTTT. It encodes CASSFEGGRTEAFF.

This clonotype was counted ten times or more. This rearrangement joins TRBV7-9 to TRBJ1-3; unclear D gene. Between the trimmed V and J ends, which lost 5 bases and 8 bases, there was a span of 10 bases. The CDR3 is 12 residues long. From germline, CDR1 is SEHNR and CDR2 FQNEAQ (reference sequence). The CDR3 is CASSPREDTIYF. Written as DNA, the CDR3 is TGTGCCAGCAGCCCGAGAGAGGACACCATATATTTT.

Many counts were recorded for this clonotype. CDR3 amino acids: CASSPGTSRQETQYF. The DNA of the CDR3 is TGTGCCAGCAGCCCAGGGACTAGCAGACAAGAGACCCAGTACTTC. The V gene is TRBV11-2, the J gene TRBJ2-5, with 9 bases lining up with TRBD2. The V gene end was trimmed by 5 bases and the J gene end by 2 bases; junction bases not matched to a gene: 6. The CDR3 has 15 residues. The germline V gene encodes CDR1 SGHAT and CDR2 FQNNGV.

The V call is TRBV5-4, the J call TRBJ2-7, with TRBD1 matching over 7 bases. Germline assignment: CDR1 SGHNT and CDR2 YYREEE (reference sequence). This CDR3 comprises 16 residues. V dropped 4 bases and J dropped 1; count of bases not matched to a gene: 11. The chain's CDR3 is CASSPAAGTASYEQYF. The CDR3 DNA reads as TGTGCCAGCAGCCCGGCAGCCGGGACAGCGTCCTACGAGCAGTACTTC.

Concerning this clonotype: This clone may be a read error of a much larger clone one base away. The chain carries TRBV19 and TRBJ2-2; D is unclear. Per the germline V gene, CDR1 is LNHDA and CDR2 is SQIVND (reference sequence). The CDR3 has 13 amino acids. Between the trimmed V and J ends, which lost 2 bases and 6 bases, there was a span of 7 bases. The CDR3 spells CASSIQDAGELFF. The CDR3 DNA follows: TGTGCCAGTAGTATACAGGACGCCGGGGAGCTGTTTTTT.

The gene calls are TRBV4-3 and TRBJ2-3; D gene ambiguous. Per germline, CDR1 LGHNA and CDR2 YSLEER. V dropped 5 bases and J dropped 2 bases, with 11 bases sitting between them. CDR3 length: 14 amino acids. Here the CDR3 DNA reads TGCGCCAGCAGCTCCGGCCCCTCCACAGATACGCAGTATTTT. Translated: CASSSGPSTDTQYF.

The sample holds many counts of this clonotype. The chain combines TRBV2 with TRBJ2-2; D is undetermined. The CDR3 runs 12 residues. Per the germline V gene, CDR1 is SNHLY and CDR2 is FYNNEI. V lost 6 bases and J 1 base, leaving 3 bases between the germline ends. The CDR3 DNA is TGTGCCAGCAGGCTGAACACCGGGGAGCTGTTTTTT. It codes for CASRLNTGELFF.

V gene TRBV11-2 combines with J gene TRBJ2-1; D may be TRBD2 (5 bases). The germline CDR1 and CDR2 sequences are SGHAT and FQNNGV. The V end lost 0 bases, the J end lost 10 bases, and 16 bases lay between the germline ends. The CDR3 totals 15 residues. DNA for the CDR3: TGTGCCAGCAGCTTAGAACTTCACCAAACGGGAGAGCAGTTCTTC. It specifies CASSLELHQTGEQFF.

This clonotype showed up many times. This sequence joins TRBV4-3 and TRBJ1-2; 7 bases fit TRBD1. With 3 bases clipped from V and 4 bases from J, the junction kept 8 bases outside the gene matches. From germline, CDR1 is LGHNA and CDR2 YSLEER. The CDR3 is 15 residues long. CDR3 nucleotide sequence: TGCGCCAGCAGCCAGGATTACAGGGGTAGCTATGGCTACACCTTC. Its translation: CASSQDYRGSYGYTF.

The chain employs TRBV2 and TRBJ1-1; D is uncertain. Trimming shortened V by 4 bases and J by 4 bases, and 10 bases separated the two germline ends. In germline, CDR1 is SNHLY, CDR2 FYNNEI. The CDR3 length is 13 residues. DNA of the CDR3: TGTGCCAGCAGTGGACCCTTAGGCACTGAAGCTTTCTTT. Residues: CASSGPLGTEAFF.

This clonotype was recorded many times. The chain links TRBV2 to TRBJ1-2, with unresolved D. The V and J ends lost 0 bases and 4 bases respectively, with 6 bases between them. This CDR3 region has 13 residues. CDR1 is SNHLY, CDR2 FYNNEI, per germline. This CDR3 reads CASSEAGRYGYTF. The CDR3 nucleotides are TGTGCCAGCAGTGAAGCCGGCCGCTATGGCTACACCTTC.

To note about this clonotype: The junction departs from germline at one end; a sequencing error may be responsible. The chain employs TRBV12-3 or TRBV12-4 and TRBJ1-5; TRBD1 agrees at 8 bases. This CDR3 has 14 amino acids. The CDR3 sequence: CVSSFSGGHQPQHF. In nucleotides, the CDR3 is TGTGTCAGCAGTTTTTCAGGGGGCCATCAGCCCCAGCATTTT.

The chain links TRBV7-3 to TRBJ1-5; 9 bases fit TRBD1. The CDR3 consists of 15 residues. J gave up 6 bases and V 6 bases, and 9 bases lay outside the gene matches. Looked up from germline, CDR1 is SGHTA and CDR2 is FQGTGA. CDR3: CASSPGQGGAQPQHF. CDR3 DNA: TGTGCCAGCAGTCCGGGACAGGGTGGAGCTCAGCCCCAGCATTTT. Filled out from reference TRBV7-3 and TRBJ1-5, the complete variable domain reads GAGVSQTPSNKVTEKGKYVELRCDPISGHTALYWYRQSLGQGPEFLIYFQGTGAADDSGLPNDRFFAVRPEGSVSTLKIQRTERGDSAVYLCASSPGQGGAQPQHFGDGTRLSIL.

This clonotype was recorded at least ten times. The CDR3 nucleotides read TGTGCCAGCAGTCTAACGGGCATAGGAAACACCATATATTTT. It encodes CASSLTGIGNTIYF. The chain is built from TRBV6-5 and TRBJ1-3; no firm D call. Germline CDR1 and CDR2: MNHEY and SVGAGI. This CDR3 has 14 amino acids. Trimming cost V 5 bases and J 4 bases, with 12 bases left between them.

A remark on this clonotype: At one end, the junction sequence differs from germline, possibly due to a read error. The V gene is TRBV5-1, the J gene TRBJ1-1; D might be TRBD1 (5 bases). The germline V gene encodes CDR1 SGHRS and CDR2 YFSETQ. CDR3 size: 15 residues. CDR3 amino acids: CAGSLATGLNTEAFF. The CDR3 region has the DNA TGCGCCGGCAGCTTGGCCACAGGCTTGAACACTGAAGCTTTCTTT. Full variable domain (outside the CDR3, taken from reference TRBV5-1 and TRBJ1-1): KAGVTQTPRYLIKTRGQQVTLSCSPISGHRSVSWYQQTPGQGLQFLFEYFSETQRNKGNFPGRFSGRQFSNSRSEMNVSTLELGDSALYLCAGSLATGLNTEAFFGQGTRLTVV.

This clonotype was seen more than once but under ten times. The rearrangement links TRBV24-1 to TRBJ2-1; D is undetermined. The germline V gene has CDR1 KGHDR and CDR2 SFDVKD. The CDR3 length is 17 residues. V dropped 2 bases and J dropped 2 bases, with 15 bases sitting between them. CDR3 sequence: CATSDSLTSLPYNEQFF. In DNA form, the CDR3 reads TGTGCCACCAGTGATTCTTTAACAAGCTTGCCCTACAATGAGCAGTTCTTC.

This clonotype was seen many times. The chain carries TRBV7-2 and TRBJ2-7; TRBD1 agrees at 10 bases. CDR1 SGHTA and CDR2 FQGNSA come from the germline V gene. Trimming cost V 4 bases and J 2 bases; bases outside gene matches: 2. This CDR3 contains 14 residues. CDR3 DNA sequence: TGTGCCAGCAGCTGGACAGGGGGAACCTACGAGCAGTACTTC. The encoded protein is CASSWTGGTYEQYF.

This chain connects TRBV7-8 to TRBJ2-2; 7 bases map to TRBD1. The CDR3 consists of 15 residues. The J segment lost 1 base and the V segment lost 5 bases, leaving 4 bases of the junction unmatched. Germline lookup yields CDR1 SGHVS and CDR2 FQNEAQ. CDR3 protein: CASSTRTGNTGELFF. In DNA, the CDR3 is TGTGCCAGCAGCACGAGGACAGGGAACACCGGGGAGCTGTTTTTT.

This clonotype appeared many times. This chain connects TRBV13 to TRBJ1-2; no firm D call. Germline lookup yields CDR1 PRHDT and CDR2 FYEKMQ (reference sequence). V dropped 2 bases and J dropped 1 base, with 8 bases sitting between them. The CDR3 is made up of 14 amino acids. The CDR3 DNA sequence: TGTGCCAGCAGCTTACAACGGGTTAACTATGGCTACACCTTC. Translated, it gives CASSLQRVNYGYTF.

This clonotype was seen a few times. J is TRBJ2-5 and V is TRBV25-1; 8 bases align to TRBD2. Germline V lookup: CDR1 MGHDK, CDR2 SYGVNS. J lost 7 bases, V lost 2 bases, and 6 bases had no gene match. The CDR3 is 14 residues long. DNA of the CDR3: TGTGCCAGCAGTGAAAGGACTAGCCTAGGGACCCAGTACTTC. This codes for CASSERTSLGTQYF.

The CDR3 bases are TGTGCCAGCAGCTTAACCAGGATGGTGGCGGGAGGGCTTAACACCGGGGAGCTGTTTTTT. This gives the protein CASSLTRMVAGGLNTGELFF. This chain links TRBV7-9 with TRBJ2-2, with 9 bases aligning to TRBD2. CDR3 size: 20 residues. Germline-derived CDR1 and CDR2 are SEHNR and FQNEAQ (reference sequence). Losses at the gene ends were 2 bases for V and 2 bases for J; bases not matched to a gene: 15.